These 14 T cell receptor beta chains share one sample of origin, sequenced in a study of blood T cells in healthy people across ages. The second PCR ran roughly 7 to 11 cycles with a sample-barcoded 5' primer and J-beta primers. One entry per CDR3 protein results from TCRdb running MiXCR on the 5' RACE reads. The sample has around 1,900,000 distinct CDR3 sequences, roughly 43% seen once. Sample: blood. The source of these receptors is a human donor in good health.

The gene calls are TRBV28 and TRBJ2-1; D unclear. The CDR3 has 12 amino acids. Germline CDR1 is MDHEN and CDR2 is SYDVKM. V was shortened by 5 bases and J by 10 bases, with 12 bases between the two germline ends. The CDR3 loop is CASSPASVEQFF. CDR3 nucleotide sequence: TGTGCCAGCAGTCCCGCCTCAGTAGAGCAGTTCTTC. The whole variable domain, remainder taken from reference TRBV28 and TRBJ2-1, is DVKVTQSSRYLVKRTGEKVFLECVQDMDHENMFWYRQDPGLGLRLIYFSYDVKMKEKGDIPEGYSVSREKKERFSLILESASTNQTSMYLCASSPASVEQFFGPGTRLTVL.

The chain has TRBV20-1 and TRBJ2-3, with TRBD2 as a possible D gene (6 bases). The CDR3 length is 14 residues. The germline V gene has CDR1 DFQATT and CDR2 SNEGSKA (reference sequence). Trimming shortened V by 3 bases and J by 0 bases, and 10 bases separated the two germline ends. In DNA, the CDR3 is TGCAGTGCTAGCAGACTAGGTAGCACAGATACGCAGTATTTT. Its protein product is CSASRLGSTDTQYF.

In this sample, this clonotype turned up a few times. The rearrangement joins TRBV7-9 to TRBJ1-2; D is possibly TRBD1 (5 bases). Trimming left V 1 base short and J 5 bases short, with 11 bases between. This CDR3 has 14 residues. The V gene's germline CDR1 is SEHNR and CDR2 FQNEAQ (reference sequence). The CDR3 DNA follows: TGTGCCAGCAGCTTAGGCCCCGAGGGGTATGGCTACACCTTC. Translated, it gives CASSLGPEGYGYTF.

This clonotype has only a few counts. The V call is TRBV29-1, the J call TRBJ1-4; 7 bases align to TRBD1. CDR3 length equals 14 residues. V was clipped by 5 bases and J by 5 bases; unmatched bases: 8. Germline V gives CDR1 SQVTM, CDR2 ANQGSEA. CDR3 region: CSVLDRAKNEKLFF. Here the CDR3 DNA reads TGCAGCGTTCTCGACAGGGCAAAAAATGAAAAACTGTTTTTT.

This clonotype was recorded at least ten times. The rearrangement links TRBV29-1 to TRBJ2-1; 11 bases map to TRBD2. Trimming at V came to 3 bases and at J to 4 bases, leaving 5 bases not matched to a gene. The CDR3 is 15 residues long. Germline values: CDR1 SQVTM, CDR2 ANQGSEA. CDR3 sequence (DNA): TGCAGCGTTGAGGCCCTAGCGGGGGGATACAATGAGCAGTTCTTC. Encoded protein: CSVEALAGGYNEQFF.

This chain links TRBV4-2 with TRBJ2-3, with 14 bases aligning to TRBD2. The CDR3 has 16 amino acids. After removal of 2 bases from V and 4 bases from J, the junction contained 2 bases not matched to a gene. Germline V gene lookup returns CDR1 LGHNA and CDR2 YNFKEQ. In DNA, the CDR3 is TGTGCCAGCAGCCAATTGACTAGCGGGGGGGCAGATACGCAGTATTTT. The encoded protein is CASSQLTSGGADTQYF.

This clonotype occurred a few times. This may be a read error: a much more frequent sequence differs by one nucleotide. The J gene is TRBJ2-4, the V gene TRBV20-1; 10 bases line up with TRBD2. The J call is uncertain, as TRBJ2-7 better fits the DNA end. This CDR3 is built from 14 residues. CDR1 and CDR2 from the germline V gene are DFQATT and SNEGSKA (reference sequence). CDR3 sequence: CSARDPSGGAEQYF. CDR3 bases: TGCAGTGCTAGAGATCCTAGCGGGGGTGCCGAGCAGTACTTC.

The genes are TRBV21-1 and TRBJ2-4. TRBV21-1 is annotated as a pseudogene. This CDR3 contains 18 residues. CDR3: CASSSKRWQVLAKNIQYF. The CDR3, as DNA: TGTGCCAGCAGTTCAAAGAGGTGGCAGGTACTGGCCAAAAACATTCAGTACTTC.

The V call is TRBV7-9, the J call TRBJ1-1; 7 bases match TRBD1. J gave up 10 bases and V 4 bases, and 18 bases lay outside the gene matches. The length of the CDR3 is 16 residues. Germline V gene sequence: CDR1 SEHNR, CDR2 FQNEAQ (reference sequence). CDR3 DNA: TGTGCCAGCAGCTCCCCCCGACAGGGCTACCTAGAAGGAGCTTTCTTT. This translates into CASSSPRQGYLEGAFF.

This clonotype was counted between two and nine times. The J gene is TRBJ2-7, the V gene TRBV7-9; D remains unclear. This CDR3 comprises 14 residues. V dropped 1 base and J dropped 2 bases, with 9 bases sitting between them. The germline CDR1 and CDR2 sequences are SEHNR and FQNEAQ (reference sequence). In DNA, the CDR3 is TGTGCCAGCAGCTTAGTCGGGTCGACCTACGAGCAGTACTTC. This encodes CASSLVGSTYEQYF.

The gene calls are TRBV12-3 or TRBV12-4 and TRBJ2-1, with 9 positions matching TRBD1. The CDR3 runs to 14 residues. After removal of 5 bases from V and 9 bases from J, the junction contained 8 bases not matched to a gene. CDR3 residues: CASSAGTGFSEQFF. In DNA form, the CDR3 reads TGTGCCAGCAGTGCCGGGACAGGGTTTAGTGAGCAGTTCTTC.

The genes are TRBV7-2 and TRBJ2-3; possibly TRBD2 for D (6 bases). The germline V and J ends were trimmed by 2 bases and 1 base, with 13 bases remaining between them. This CDR3 contains 16 residues. Germline CDR1 is SGHTA and CDR2 is FQGNSA. CDR3 in amino acids: CASSLQIGEGTDTQYF. CDR3 DNA sequence: TGTGCCAGCAGCTTACAGATAGGGGAGGGCACAGATACGCAGTATTTT.

The gene calls are TRBV5-1 and TRBJ2-5; possibly TRBD2 for D (6 bases). This CDR3 is 17 amino acids long. CDR1 is SGHRS, CDR2 YFSETQ, per germline. V lost 4 bases to trimming and J lost 0 bases, with 19 bases between them. The DNA for the CDR3 is TGCGCCAGCAGCCTCCTGACTAGTGCCGGAAACCAAGAGACCCAGTACTTC. Translation: CASSLLTSAGNQETQYF.

The CDR3 DNA is TGTGCCAGCAGCTCCGGACGACCAGGGCGTAATGAGCAGTTCTTC. This encodes CASSSGRPGRNEQFF. The chain recombines TRBV5-4 with TRBJ2-1, with D possibly TRBD1 on 5 matching bases. The CDR3 length is 15 residues. Trimming cost V 3 bases and J 7 bases, with 17 bases left between them. The germline V gene encodes CDR1 SGHNT and CDR2 YYREEE (reference sequence).